These T cell receptor beta chains were read from a single sample in a study of shared clonotypes between healthy human individuals. Produced via immunoSEQ multiplex PCR; TCRdb's table is partial and in-frame only. The repertoire holds about 500,000 clones, with around 77% as singletons. Sequenced input: PBMCs. Receptors were obtained from a middle-aged woman in good health. Some clones in this sample may be carry-over from other donors' samples. Both conserved end residues are part of each CDR3. A D gene is named only where the DNA matches it firmly. Only part of the rows carry a size: once, few, many, or a class if the clone is expanded.

NA | TRBD1 | TRBJ1-1 | 13 | TRBV7-2 | CASSPGTGGSAFF | TGTGCCAGCAGCCCCGGGACAGGGGGATCAGCTTTCTTT
NA | NA | TRBJ1-1 | 16 | TRBV30 | CAWSGLGGIMNTEAFF | TGTGCCTGGAGCGGGTTGGGGGGGATTATGAACACTGAAGCTTTCTTT
NA | NA | TRBJ2-7 | 12 | TRBV19 | CASSMSPYEQYF | TGTGCCAGTAGTATGTCGCCCTACGAGCAGTACTTC
NA | NA | TRBJ2-1 | 15 | TRBV6-4 | CASSDLQGSYNEQFF | TGTGCCAGCAGTGACCTACAGGGTTCCTACAATGAGCAGTTCTTC
once | TRBD2 | TRBJ2-5 | 16 | TRBV5-1 | CASSLSLAGSGETQYF | TGCGCCAGCAGCTTGTCACTAGCGGGGAGTGGGGAGACCCAGTACTTC
few | TRBD2 | TRBJ2-2 | 14 | TRBV6-4 | CASSDGRATGELFF | TGTGCCAGCAGTGACGGGAGGGCCACCGGGGAGCTGTTTTTT
NA | TRBD1 | TRBJ1-2 | 16 | TRBV9 | CASSVERGTGAYGYTF | TGTGCCAGCAGCGTAGAAAGGGGGACAGGAGCCTATGGCTACACCTTC
NA | TRBD1 | TRBJ1-1 | 17 | TRBV5-1 | CASSLGGQGKVDTEAFF | TGCGCCAGCAGCTTGGGGGGACAGGGAAAGGTGGACACTGAAGCTTTCTTT
NA | TRBD2 | TRBJ2-7 | 14 | TRBV28 | CASSLSAGARQRYF | TGTGCCAGCAGTTTATCAGCGGGAGCCAGACAGCGGTACTTC
NA | NA | TRBJ1-1 | 15 | TRBV5-4 | CASRGGLRRNTEAFF | TGTGCCAGCAGGGGAGGGTTAAGGAGGAACACTGAAGCTTTCTTT
NA | TRBD1 | TRBJ1-2 | 14 | TRBV6-5 | CASSRDRRYYGYTF | TGTGCCAGCAGCAGGGACAGACGATACTATGGCTACACCTTC
many | NA | TRBJ2-5 | 16 | TRBV28 | CASSGEPGREQGTQYF | TGTGCCAGCAGTGGCGAACCCGGGCGGGAACAAGGGACCCAGTACTTC
NA | NA | TRBJ2-2 | 12 | TRBV30 | CACGGWGGELFF | TGTGCCTGTGGGGGTTGGGGCGGGGAGCTGTTTTTT
many | TRBD2 | TRBJ2-5 | 16 | TRBV7-2 | CASSSGGADASETQYF | TGTGCCAGCAGCTCCGGGGGGGCTGATGCTTCGGAGACCCAGTACTTC
NA | NA | TRBJ1-1 | 13 | TRBV11-2 | CASSFGSNTEAFF | TGTGCCAGCAGCTTTGGCAGCAACACTGAAGCTTTCTTT
NA | NA | TRBJ1-4 | 14 | TRBV2 | CASRWGSTNEKLFF | TGTGCCAGCAGATGGGGCAGTACTAATGAAAAACTGTTTTTT
once | TRBD1 | TRBJ1-1 | 15 | TRBV9 | CASSVDTGGGTEAFF | TGTGCCAGCAGCGTAGATACAGGGGGAGGGACTGAAGCTTTCTTT
NA | NA | TRBJ2-1 | 13 | TRBV2 | CASIRSSYNEQFF | TGTGCCAGCATTAGGTCCTCCTACAATGAGCAGTTCTTC
NA | NA | TRBJ2-7 | 14 | TRBV7-2 | CASSFLRGSYEQYF | TGTGCCAGCAGTTTCCTGCGGGGCTCCTACGAGCAGTACTTC
NA | NA | TRBJ1-5 | 15 | TRBV5-4 | CASSQDQGSHQPQHF | TGTGCCAGCAGCCAAGATCAGGGAAGCCATCAGCCCCAGCATTTT
NA | NA | TRBJ1-1 | 15 | TRBV2 | CASSRLRPDNTEAFF | TGTGCCAGCAGCCGCCTTCGGCCGGATAACACTGAAGCTTTCTTT
NA | NA | TRBJ2-3 | 13 | TRBV19 | CASSIRDGRAQYF | TGTGCCAGTAGTATCAGGGACGGCCGGGCGCAGTATTTT
NA | NA | TRBJ1-2 | 12 | TRBV18 | CASSPQGDGYTF | TGTGCCAGCTCACCACAAGGTGATGGCTACACCTTC
NA | NA | TRBJ2-5 | 15 | TRBV11-2 | CASSLDGGGIETQYF | TGTGCCAGCAGCTTAGATGGTGGCGGTATTGAGACCCAGTACTTC
NA | NA | TRBJ1-1 | 12 | TRBV2 | CASRRGWTEAFF | TGTGCCAGCAGGAGGGGTTGGACTGAAGCTTTCTTT
once | TRBD2 | TRBJ2-2 | 15 | TRBV5-1 | CASTPAGGPRGELFF | TGCGCCAGCACACCCGCGGGAGGGCCCCGGGGTGAGCTGTTTTTT
NA | TRBD2 | TRBJ2-2 | 17 | TRBV11-3 | CASSFGLAGAGAGELFF | TGTGCCAGCAGCTTCGGACTAGCGGGAGCAGGTGCCGGGGAGCTGTTTTTT
NA | TRBD2 | TRBJ2-3 | 16 | TRBV18 | CASSPRTSGSTDTQYF | TGTGCCAGCTCACCCAGGACTAGCGGGAGCACAGATACGCAGTATTTT
NA | NA | TRBJ2-7 | 13 | TRBV29-1 | CSVGAGASHEQYF | TGCAGCGTTGGGGCAGGAGCTAGCCACGAGCAGTACTTC
NA | NA | TRBJ1-1 | 14 | TRBV5-1 | CASREGSRNTEAFF | TGCGCCAGCAGGGAGGGAAGCCGGAACACTGAAGCTTTCTTT
NA | NA | TRBJ2-3 | 15 | TRBV5-1 | CASSLEGSSADTQYF | TGCGCCAGCAGCTTAGAGGGGTCTTCTGCAGATACGCAGTATTTT
NA | NA | TRBJ1-5 | 16 | TRBV27 | CASSGAQPRGDQPQHF | TGTGCCAGCAGTGGCGCCCAGCCCCGAGGGGATCAGCCCCAGCATTTT
NA | TRBD1 | TRBJ2-7 | 14 | TRBV30 | CAWSRGTGAYEQYF | TGTGCCTGGAGTCGCGGGACAGGGGCCTACGAGCAGTACTTC
NA | NA | TRBJ1-5 | 15 | TRBV5-4 | CASSLGGQLNQPQHF | TGTGCCAGCAGCTTGGGTGGGCAGCTCAATCAGCCCCAGCATTTT
NA | NA | TRBJ2-5 | 14 | TRBV28 | CASSYRDEGETQYF | TGCGCCAGCAGTTACCGAGACGAAGGAGAGACCCAGTACTTC
many | NA | TRBJ1-5 | 11 | TRBV20-1 | CSASGNQPQHF | TGCAGTGCTAGTGGGAATCAGCCCCAGCATTTT
NA | NA | TRBJ1-5 | 15 | TRBV28 | CASSLGGGVNQPQHF | TGTGCCAGCAGTTTAGGCGGAGGGGTCAATCAGCCCCAGCATTTT
NA | NA | TRBJ2-7 | 12 | TRBV29-1 | CSAQGSSYEQYF | TGCAGCGCTCAGGGCAGCTCCTACGAGCAGTACTTC
NA | NA | TRBJ2-6 | 13 | TRBV11-1 | CASSFSGANVLTF | TGTGCCAGCAGCTTTTCCGGGGCCAACGTCCTGACTTTC
NA | TRBD1 | TRBJ1-1 | 11 | TRBV20-1 | CSAKRTGEAFF | TGCAGTGCCAAGCGGACAGGGGAAGCTTTCTTT
NA | NA | TRBJ2-2 | 15 | TRBV14 | CASRHRVGNTGELFF | TGTGCCAGCAGGCACAGGGTCGGGAACACCGGGGAGCTGTTTTTC
NA | NA | TRBJ1-2 | 14 | TRBV7-9 | CASSIETGLGGYTF | TGTGCCAGCAGCATCGAGACCGGACTAGGGGGCTACACCTTC
NA | TRBD2 | TRBJ2-2 | 19 | TRBV5-1 | CASSLELAVPPRGTGELFF | TGCGCCAGCAGCTTGGAGCTAGCGGTCCCCCCGCGGGGCACCGGGGAGCTGTTTTTT
once | TRBD2 | TRBJ2-6 | 17 | TRBV7-2 | CASNLLAGPSGANVLTF | TGTGCCAGCAACCTGCTAGCGGGGCCCTCTGGGGCCAACGTCCTGACTTTC
NA | NA | TRBJ1-2 | 13 | TRBV19 | CASSIRTLYGYTF | TGTGCCAGTAGTATCCGGACCCTCTATGGCTACACCTTC